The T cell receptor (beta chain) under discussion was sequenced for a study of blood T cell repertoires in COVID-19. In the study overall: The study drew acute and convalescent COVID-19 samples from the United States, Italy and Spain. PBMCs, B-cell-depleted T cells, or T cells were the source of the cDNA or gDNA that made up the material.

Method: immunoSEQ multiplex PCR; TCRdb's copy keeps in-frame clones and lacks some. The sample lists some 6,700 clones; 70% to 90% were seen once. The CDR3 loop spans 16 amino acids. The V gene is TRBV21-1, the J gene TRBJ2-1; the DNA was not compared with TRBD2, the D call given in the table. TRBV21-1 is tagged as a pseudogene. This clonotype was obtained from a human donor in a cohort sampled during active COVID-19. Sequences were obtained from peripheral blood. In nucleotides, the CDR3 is TGTGCCAGCAGCAAAGCCCTCGGGCGGGAGTCCCATGAGCAGTTCTTC. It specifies CASSKALGRESHEQFF.